The 2 T cell receptor beta chains given below trace back to one sample, sequenced in a study of long-term antiretroviral therapy in people with HIV. Survey-level immunoSEQ v3.0 assays were run. Assay used: immunoSEQ multiplex PCR; TCRdb lists only in-frame clones, some missing. The table has 20,000 to 25,000 clones, around 87% seen once. Source: unsorted PBMCs, taken roughly 2.5 years after starting antiretroviral therapy. The receptor source for this set is a woman in her forties or fifties with HIV.

The rearrangement joins TRBV7-2 to TRBJ1-4, with unresolved D. The CDR3 covers 13 residues. CDR1 and CDR2 (germline): SGHTA, FQGNSA. V lost 4 bases and J 0 bases, leaving 3 bases between the germline ends. CDR3 sequence (DNA): TGTGCCAGCAGCTCAGCAACTAATGAAAAACTGTTTTTT. It translates to CASSSATNEKLFF.

This clone was seen more than once but under ten times. This sequence joins TRBV7-9 and TRBJ2-1, with 11 bases identical to TRBD2. J gave up 9 bases and V 8 bases, and 12 bases lay outside the gene matches. In germline, CDR1 is SEHNR, CDR2 FQNEAQ (reference sequence). This CDR3 is 15 amino acids long. In DNA, the CDR3 is TGTGCCAGCGGACCTACTAGCGGGAGTTGGGTTGAGCAGTTCTTC. It translates to CASGPTSGSWVEQFF.